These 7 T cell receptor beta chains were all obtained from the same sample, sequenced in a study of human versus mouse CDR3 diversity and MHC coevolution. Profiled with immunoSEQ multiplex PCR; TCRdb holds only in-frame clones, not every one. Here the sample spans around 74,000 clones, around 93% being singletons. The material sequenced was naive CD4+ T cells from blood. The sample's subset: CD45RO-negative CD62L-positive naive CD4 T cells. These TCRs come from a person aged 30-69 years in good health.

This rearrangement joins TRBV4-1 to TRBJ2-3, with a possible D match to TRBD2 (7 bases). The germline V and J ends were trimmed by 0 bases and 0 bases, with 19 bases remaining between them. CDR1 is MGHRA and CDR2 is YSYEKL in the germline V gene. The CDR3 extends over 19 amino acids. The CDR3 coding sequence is TGCGCCAGCAGCCAAGAAGGTTTCCGCGGGGGCCGCAGCACAGATACGCAGTATTTT. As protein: CASSQEGFRGGRSTDTQYF.

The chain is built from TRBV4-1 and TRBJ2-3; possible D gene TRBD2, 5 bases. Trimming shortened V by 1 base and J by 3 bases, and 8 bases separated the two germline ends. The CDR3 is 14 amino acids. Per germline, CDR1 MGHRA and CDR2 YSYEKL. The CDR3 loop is CASSQGGITDTQYF. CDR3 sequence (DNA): TGCGCCAGCAGCCAAGGAGGGATAACAGATACGCAGTATTTT.

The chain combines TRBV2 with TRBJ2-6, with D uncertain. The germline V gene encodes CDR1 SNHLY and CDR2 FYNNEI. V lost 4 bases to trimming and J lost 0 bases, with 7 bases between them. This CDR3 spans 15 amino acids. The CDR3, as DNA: TGTGCCAGCAGTGCTCAGGACTCTGGGGCCAACGTCCTGACTTTC. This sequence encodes CASSAQDSGANVLTF.

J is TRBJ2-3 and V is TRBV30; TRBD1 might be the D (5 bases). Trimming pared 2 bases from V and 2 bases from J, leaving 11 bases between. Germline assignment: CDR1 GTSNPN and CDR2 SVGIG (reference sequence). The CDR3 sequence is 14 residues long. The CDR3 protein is CAWSLGLSTDTQYF. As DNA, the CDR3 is TGTGCCTGGAGTCTGGGGCTTTCCACAGATACGCAGTATTTT.

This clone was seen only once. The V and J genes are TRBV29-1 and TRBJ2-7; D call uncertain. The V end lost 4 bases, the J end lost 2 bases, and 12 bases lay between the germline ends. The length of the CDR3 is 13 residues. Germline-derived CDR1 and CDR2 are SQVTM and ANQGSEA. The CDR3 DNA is TGCAGCGTTGTTCCTAACCCTCCCTACGAGCAGTACTTC. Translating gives CSVVPNPPYEQYF.

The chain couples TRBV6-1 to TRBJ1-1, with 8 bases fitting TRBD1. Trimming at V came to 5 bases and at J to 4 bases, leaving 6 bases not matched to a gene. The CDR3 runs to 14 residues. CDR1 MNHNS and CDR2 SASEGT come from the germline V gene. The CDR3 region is CASSRDRSGTEAFF. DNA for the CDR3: TGTGCCAGCAGTAGGGACAGGTCGGGCACTGAAGCTTTCTTT.

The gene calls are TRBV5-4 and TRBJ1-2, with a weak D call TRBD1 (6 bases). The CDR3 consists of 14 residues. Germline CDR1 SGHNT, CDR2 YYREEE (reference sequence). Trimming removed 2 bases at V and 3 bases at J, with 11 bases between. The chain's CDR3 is CASSLQGSDYGYTF. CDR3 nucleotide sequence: TGTGCCAGCAGCTTACAGGGTTCGGACTATGGCTACACCTTC.